Only a few counts were recorded for the clone carrying this T cell receptor beta chain. The data stem from a study of identical twins. Via MiXCR, TCRdb re-called the 5' RACE reads, giving one row per CDR3 protein. The sample holds approximately 630,000 distinct CDR3 sequences, around 7.4% seen once. These data were likewise used in another study, on yellow fever vaccine responses in identical twins.

What was sequenced was PBMCs. The clonotype was recovered from a woman in her late teens or twenties in good health.

The CDR3 protein is CASSLDPGTGGNEQFF. Written as DNA, the CDR3 is TGCGCCAGCAGCTTGGACCCCGGGACAGGGGGCAATGAGCAGTTCTTC. The genes are TRBV5-1 and TRBJ2-1; TRBD1 agrees at 11 bases. The CDR3 spans 16 residues. The J segment lost 6 bases and the V segment lost 0 bases, leaving 5 bases of the junction unmatched. Germline CDR1 reads SGHRS; CDR2 reads YFSETQ.